A selection of T cell receptor beta chains follows, all from one sample in a study of blood T cell repertoires in COVID-19. Clones were sequenced by immunoSEQ multiplex PCR, and TCRdb holds only the in-frame ones, with some missing. The sample includes approximately 230,000 clones, around 90% of them seen just once. Sequences were obtained from PBMCs or T cells enriched from blood (not recorded which). The receptors originated from a young woman with acute COVID-19. Both conserved end residues are part of each CDR3. Fields, in order: clone size, D gene, V gene, J gene, CDR3 length, CDR3 DNA, CDR3 protein. The D gene is left open where the match is weak. Size is stated for part of the rows, as once, few or many counts, or as a class when the clone is expanded.

>.|TRBD1|TRBV3-1/TRBV3-2|TRBJ1-1|14
TGTGCCAGCAGCCTGGGACAGATGAACACTGAAGCTTTCTTT
CASSLGQMNTEAFF
>few|.|TRBV7-2|TRBJ2-1|14
TGTGCCAGCACCCTGGATAGCACCTACAATGAGCAGTTCTTC
CASTLDSTYNEQFF
>.|TRBD1|TRBV28|TRBJ1-1|12
TGTGCCAGCAGTTTGGGACAGCTTGAAGCTTTCTTT
CASSLGQLEAFF
>.|.|TRBV28|TRBJ2-5|10
TGTGCCAGCAGTCGGGGGACCCAGTACTTC
CASSRGTQYF
>.|TRBD1|TRBV4-1|TRBJ2-1|15
TGCGCCAGCAGCCAAGGGGGACAGGGGTACAATGAGCAGTTCTTC
CASSQGGQGYNEQFF
>.|.|TRBV29-1|TRBJ1-3|14
TGCAGCGTTGTTCAGGGAGGAGTTGGAAACACCATATATTTT
CSVVQGGVGNTIYF
>.|.|TRBV2|TRBJ1-5|17
TGTGCCAGCAGTGAAGCGCTAAATAGCGGGCTCGGTCAGCCCCAGCATTTT
CASSEALNSGLGQPQHF
>many|.|TRBV5-1|TRBJ2-7|14
TGCGCCAGCAGCTTGGGAGAGGGCTTCCGGGAGCAGTACTTC
CASSLGEGFREQYF
>.|.|TRBV18|TRBJ1-5|18
TGTGCCAGCTCACCGTGGACAATGGGTGGCTCTAGCAATCAGCCCCAGCATTTT
CASSPWTMGGSSNQPQHF
>few|.|TRBV6-5|TRBJ2-1|15
TGTGCCAGCAGGCGAGAGGGGGGGCGTTACAATGAGCAGTTCTTC
CASRREGGRYNEQFF
>.|TRBD1|TRBV20-1|TRBJ2-1|15
TGCAGTGCTAGTCCCGGGACAGGACTCTACCATGAGCAGTTCTTC
CSASPGTGLYHEQFF
>once|TRBD2|TRBV7-2|TRBJ2-7|15
TGTGCCAGCAGCTTCCAACTAGCGGATTTATACGAGCAGTACTTC
CASSFQLADLYEQYF
>.|.|TRBV7-2|TRBJ1-4|15
TGTGCCAGCAGCTTTGGTAGCGGGGGTAATGAAAAACTGTTTTTT
CASSFGSGGNEKLFF
>.|TRBD1|TRBV5-6|TRBJ1-4|14
TGTGCCAGCAGCATGGGACAGGGGGCAGAAAAACTGTTTTTT
CASSMGQGAEKLFF
>.|.|TRBV6-5|TRBJ1-1|11
TGTGCCAGCAGATCACTCGAGAAAGCTTTCTTT
CASRSLEKAFF
>.|.|TRBV5-1|TRBJ1-5|15
TGCGCCAGCAGCTTGTCAGGGGCTGGCAATCAGCCCCAGCATTTT
CASSLSGAGNQPQHF
>once|TRBD1|TRBV19|TRBJ1-2|16
TGTGCCAGTAGTCAGCCCGCCGGGACAGGGAACTATGGCTACACCTTC
CASSQPAGTGNYGYTF
>.|.|TRBV9|TRBJ1-5|13
TGTGCCAGCAGCGGGGACATCAATCAGCCCCAGCATTTT
CASSGDINQPQHF
>.|.|TRBV2|TRBJ2-6|17
TGTGCCAGCAGCCCTGGTCGGACAGAGTCTGGGGCCAACGTCCTGACTTTC
CASSPGRTESGANVLTF
>.|TRBD2|TRBV28|TRBJ2-1|15
TGTGCCAGCAGAAGCGGGACGGCTACTTACAATGAGCAGTTCTTC
CASRSGTATYNEQFF
>.|.|TRBV7-9|TRBJ2-1|14
TGTGCCAGCAGCTTCGAGACACGTACGAATGAGCAGTTCTTC
CASSFETRTNEQFF
>.|TRBD1|TRBV27|TRBJ2-7|14
TGTGCCAGCAGCAGGGGAAGGGACAGGTTAGAGCAGTACTTC
CASSRGRDRLEQYF
>few|TRBD1|TRBV28|TRBJ1-2|16
TGTGCCAGCAGTCCGGACAGGGATCCAACTAACTATGGCTACACCTTC
CASSPDRDPTNYGYTF
>.|.|TRBV5-4|TRBJ2-5|12
TGTGCCAGCAGCATTCCGGAAGAGACCCAGTACTTC
CASSIPEETQYF
>.|TRBD2|TRBV19|TRBJ2-5|15
TGTGCCAGTAGTATCACCGGGACTAGCCTGGAGACCCAGTACTTC
CASSITGTSLETQYF